This T cell receptor (beta chain) was identified during a study of blood T cell repertoires in COVID-19. Overall study context: PBMCs, B-cell-depleted T cells, or T cells were the source of the cDNA or gDNA that made up the material.

Libraries were prepared by immunoSEQ multiplex PCR; TCRdb keeps only in-frame clonotypes and omits some of them. The table lists 200,000 to 300,000 clones, about four fifths of them singletons. Unmatched junction bases numbered 12, after V lost 3 bases and J lost 10 bases. CDR3 size: 16 residues. Germline V gene data show CDR1 as SGHTA and CDR2 as FQGNSA. This clonotype was sampled from a woman of 80 years or more with COVID-19, enrolled during active disease. The chain uses TRBV7-2 and TRBJ1-6; 7 bases agree with TRBD1. The sample was peripheral blood. The CDR3 here is CASSFQSTGNASPLHF. For the CDR3, the DNA is TGTGCCAGCAGCTTTCAATCGACAGGGAATGCGTCACCCCTCCACTTT.